These 8 T cell receptor beta chains originate from one sample sequenced in a study of T cell clonality in common variable immunodeficiency. Sequencing was performed with immunoSEQ multiplex PCR; in TCRdb, only in-frame clones are kept and a portion is missing. The sample contains roughly 58,000 clones, none of them singletons. Source material: peripheral blood mononuclear cells. Receptor source: a person aged 18 to 69 in good health.

This clone was seen a few times. The CDR3 extends 3 residues past the end of the read, so its final part is completed from the germline J gene. This sequence joins TRBV11-3 and TRBJ2-7; 13 bases line up with TRBD2. V shed 5 bases, J shed 3 bases, and the junction held 4 bases outside the gene matches. CDR1 SGHNT and CDR2 YENEEA come from the germline V gene. The CDR3 runs to 15 residues. Partial CDR3 DNA: TGTGCCAGCAGCCGGACTAGCGGGAGCTTCTACGAG. It translates to CASSRTSGSFYE. In full, the CDR3 reads CASSRTSGSFYEQYF.

Ten or more counts support this clone. The observed sequence ends 3 residues before the CDR3 terminus, with the missing tail filled in from the germline J gene. The rearrangement links TRBV14 to TRBJ2-7, with 11 bases fitting TRBD2. This CDR3 region has 15 residues. V was clipped by 4 bases and J by 6 bases; unmatched bases: 8. Germline V gives CDR1 SGHDN, CDR2 FVKESK. Incomplete CDR3 DNA: TGTGCCAGCAGCCTACTGACTAGCGGGACGCTCGAG. Residues: CASSLLTSGTLE. The full CDR3 sequence reads CASSLLTSGTLEQYF.

This clone was found many times. The read terminates 3 residues ahead of where the CDR3 ends, so the germline J gene completes it. This rearrangement joins TRBV30 to TRBJ2-6; 7 bases match TRBD1. This CDR3 has 16 amino acids. V shed 3 bases and J 2 bases; nucleotides not matched to a gene: 7. Germline values: CDR1 GTSNPN, CDR2 SVGIG (reference sequence). The covered CDR3 bases are TGTGCCTGGAGCGGTGAAGGGGGCGCTGGGGCCAACGTC. It is translated as CAWSGEGGAGANV. From start to end, the CDR3 is CAWSGEGGAGANVLTF.

This clone came up many times. The CDR3 end is not reached by the read, which stops 3 residues before it; the germline J gene fills it in. This chain connects TRBV19 to TRBJ1-2; D unclear. Germline V gene lookup returns CDR1 LNHDA and CDR2 SQIVND (reference sequence). Trimming pared 2 bases from V and 5 bases from J, leaving 12 bases between. The CDR3 totals 14 residues. The CDR3: CASSIITEGYGYTF. The sequenced CDR3 bases are TGTGCCAGTAGTATAATCACGGAAGGGTATGGC.

This clone was recorded at least ten times. The read ends 3 residues before the CDR3 terminus; that terminus is restored from the germline J gene. The chain recombines TRBV7-2 with TRBJ2-5; D tentatively fits TRBD1 or TRBD2 (5 bases each). The CDR3 length is 13 residues. Germline-derived CDR1 and CDR2 are SGHTA and FQGNSA. V dropped 5 bases and J dropped 4 bases, with 11 bases sitting between them. The CDR3 spells CASSNRGAETQYF. The CDR3 bases that were read are TGTGCCAGCAGCAATCGAGGGGCAGAGACC.

This clone was seen many times. Read sequence stops 3 residues before the CDR3 end, and the germline J gene provides the missing end. The gene calls are TRBV2 and TRBJ2-5, with 7 bases lining up with TRBD2. V lost 6 bases to trimming and J lost 4 bases; unmatched junction nucleotides: 8. CDR3 length: 14 residues. Per the germline V gene, CDR1 is SNHLY and CDR2 is FYNNEI. CDR3 sequence: CASRDNSGIETQYF. The CDR3 bases that were read are TGTGCCAGCAGGGATAACAGCGGGATAGAGACC.

Ten or more counts support this clone. From the germline J gene comes the end of the CDR3, since the read stops 3 residues before it. V usage is TRBV7-2 and J usage is TRBJ2-1, with D tentatively TRBD1 (6 bases). Germline V gene lookup returns CDR1 SGHTA and CDR2 FQGNSA. This CDR3 contains 13 residues. Between the trimmed V and J ends, which lost 5 bases and 5 bases, there was a span of 10 bases. Partial CDR3 DNA: TGTGCCAGCAGCCTTGACAGGAACAATGAG. This translates into CASSLDRNNE. The entire CDR3 protein is CASSLDRNNEQFF.

This clone was recorded a few times. The read finishes 3 residues shy of the CDR3 end, and the germline J gene is used to complete it. The chain carries TRBV7-9 and TRBJ2-5; perhaps TRBD2 as D (5 bases). Trimming removed 6 bases at V and 4 bases at J, with 6 bases between. Germline V CDR1 and CDR2: SEHNR, FQNEAQ (reference sequence). CDR3 size: 11 residues. The CDR3 bases that were read are TGTGCCAGCAGTCGGGGAGAGACC. Amino acids: CASSRGET. The CDR3 reads in full as CASSRGETQYF.